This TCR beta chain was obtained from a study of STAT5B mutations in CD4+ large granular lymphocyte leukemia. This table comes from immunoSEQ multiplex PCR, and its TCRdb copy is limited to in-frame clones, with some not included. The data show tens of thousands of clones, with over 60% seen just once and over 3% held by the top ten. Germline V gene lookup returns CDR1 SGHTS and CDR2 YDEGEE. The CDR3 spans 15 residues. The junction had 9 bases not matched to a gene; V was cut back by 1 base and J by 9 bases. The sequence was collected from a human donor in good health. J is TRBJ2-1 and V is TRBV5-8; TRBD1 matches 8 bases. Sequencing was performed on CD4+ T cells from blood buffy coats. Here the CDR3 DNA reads TGTGCCAGCAGCTTGTTTGGACAGGGTATCGGTGAGCAGTTCTTC. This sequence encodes CASSLFGQGIGEQFF.